One sample yielded the 20 T cell receptor beta chains listed below, sequenced in a study of cytomegalovirus exposure and HLA in healthy donors. Use of 60 Vbeta and 13 Jbeta primers characterized the PCR. Only in-frame clones appear in the TCRdb table, and some are missing; sequencing was by immunoSEQ multiplex PCR. The data hold more than 85,000 clones, with approximately 84% observed a single time. Source material: PBMCs. The receptors derive from a man aged 40-50 years in good health and CMV-seronegative.

This chain links TRBV29-1 with TRBJ2-2; D is perhaps TRBD2 (5 bases). The CDR3 runs 13 residues. The germline gives CDR1 SQVTM, CDR2 ANQGSEA. Between the trimmed V and J ends, which lost 4 bases and 4 bases, there was a span of 10 bases. CDR3 amino acids: CSVGPAGTGELFF. In nucleotides, the CDR3 is TGCAGCGTTGGCCCTGCGGGCACCGGGGAGCTGTTTTTT.

V gene TRBV15 combines with J gene TRBJ1-5; D is unclear. The CDR3 is 13 residues long. V lost 4 bases to trimming and J lost 2 bases, with 6 bases between them. Germline lookup yields CDR1 LNHNV and CDR2 YYDKDF (reference sequence). CDR3 DNA: TGTGCCACCAGCACTCGGGGCAATCAGCCCCAGCATTTT. Translated: CATSTRGNQPQHF.

This clone has a handful of counts. This rearrangement joins TRBV6-5 to TRBJ1-2; D is perhaps TRBD1 (6 bases). CDR3 length: 13 amino acids. V dropped 10 bases and J dropped 8 bases, with 20 bases sitting between them. The germline V gene encodes CDR1 MNHEY and CDR2 SVGAGI. In DNA form, the CDR3 reads TGTGCCACCCTTTCCGGGACAATAAACGGCTACACCTTC. Translating gives CATLSGTINGYTF.

The rearrangement joins TRBV7-9 to TRBJ1-5; the match to TRBD1 covers 7 bases. This CDR3 is 14 amino acids long. Germline-derived CDR1 and CDR2 are SEHNR and FQNEAQ (reference sequence). V lost 4 bases, J lost 11 bases, and 11 bases stayed unmatched. The CDR3: CASSSTGQPATQHF. The CDR3 nucleotides read TGTGCCAGCAGCTCGACAGGGCAACCGGCGACCCAGCATTTT.

This clone showed up just once. The genes are TRBV19 and TRBJ1-2; D perhaps matches TRBD1 (5 bases). The germline gives CDR1 LNHDA, CDR2 SQIVND (reference sequence). V lost 7 bases, J lost 8 bases, and 20 bases lay in between. The CDR3 is made up of 14 amino acids. The CDR3: CASTSSRGFNGYTF. For the CDR3, the DNA is TGTGCCAGTACCTCCTCTCGGGGGTTCAACGGCTACACCTTC.

This clone turned up a few times. The chain combines TRBV5-8 with TRBJ1-5; TRBD1 matches 8 bases. CDR1 SGHTS and CDR2 YDEGEE come from the germline V gene. This CDR3 comprises 16 residues. Trimming at V came to 1 base and at J to 6 bases, leaving 9 bases not matched to a gene. This CDR3 is CASSLFLGQGGQPQHF. In DNA form, the CDR3 reads TGTGCCAGCAGCTTGTTTCTAGGACAGGGCGGTCAGCCCCAGCATTTT.

V gene TRBV6-1 combines with J gene TRBJ1-6; TRBD1 matches 7 bases. The CDR3 is made up of 15 amino acids. Germline CDR1 reads MNHNS; CDR2 reads SASEGT. The junction had 8 bases not matched to a gene; V was cut back by 7 bases and J by 5 bases. CDR3 nucleotide sequence: TGTGCCAGCATGCAGGGGGTGCCCAATAATTCACCCCTCCACTTT. Amino acids: CASMQGVPNNSPLHF.

V is TRBV29-1 and J is TRBJ2-7, with D perhaps TRBD1 (6 bases). This CDR3 has 12 amino acids. With 5 bases removed from V and 2 bases from J, the gap between germline ends came to 10 bases. Looked up from germline, CDR1 is SQVTM and CDR2 is ANQGSEA. Here the CDR3 DNA reads TGCAGCGTTATCAGGGGCACCTACGAGCAGTACTTC. Translating it yields CSVIRGTYEQYF.

The sample holds one count of this clone. The chain employs TRBV28 and TRBJ1-6, with a possible D match to TRBD1 (5 bases). CDR3 length equals 15 residues. V shed 5 bases and J shed 9 bases, with 17 bases lying between them. Germline CDR1 reads MDHEN; CDR2 reads SYDVKM. The CDR3 sequence: CASSEYLGGGSPLHF. The CDR3, as DNA: TGTGCCAGCAGTGAATACCTGGGGGGGGGTTCACCCCTCCACTTT.

This chain links TRBV27 with TRBJ1-2; 8 nucleotides line up with TRBD1. CDR1 and CDR2 from the germline V gene are MNHEY and SMNVEV (reference sequence). With 3 bases clipped from V and 8 bases from J, the junction kept 5 bases outside the gene matches. This CDR3 contains 13 residues. The CDR3 nucleotides are TGTGCCAGCAGTTTCGGGACAGGAGGAGGCTACACCTTC. Its protein product is CASSFGTGGGYTF.

The chain is built from TRBV18 and TRBJ1-1; no firm D call. Germline V gene data show CDR1 as KGHSH and CDR2 as LQKENI. There are 14 residues in the CDR3. Trimming removed 3 bases at V and 5 bases at J, with 13 bases between. CDR3 in DNA: TGTGCCAGCTCACCGGCAGTTGAGGTGACTGAAGCTTTCTTT. Its protein product is CASSPAVEVTEAFF.

The gene calls are TRBV7-2 and TRBJ1-5; D perhaps matches TRBD1 (6 bases). Trimming took 5 bases from V and 4 from J, leaving 15 bases between them. This CDR3 spans 15 amino acids. Germline V gene data show CDR1 as SGHTA and CDR2 as FQGNSA. DNA for the CDR3: TGTGCCAGCAGCCAGAAACAGGGTGGGAATCAGCCCCAGCATTTT. This gives the protein CASSQKQGGNQPQHF.

The chain recombines TRBV7-2 with TRBJ1-1; TRBD1 is a possible D gene (6 bases). Germline V CDR1 and CDR2: SGHTA, FQGNSA. This CDR3 has 13 amino acids. V lost 8 bases and J 6 bases, leaving 16 bases between the germline ends. CDR3 sequence reads: CASLPWGGAEAFF. For the CDR3, the DNA is TGTGCCAGCCTCCCTTGGGGGGGCGCTGAAGCTTTCTTT.

This chain joins TRBV2 and TRBJ1-2; no definite D call. CDR3 size: 15 residues. CDR1 is SNHLY, CDR2 FYNNEI, per germline. Trimming removed 0 bases at V and 4 bases at J, with 12 bases between. Written as DNA, the CDR3 is TGTGCCAGCAGTGAAGCGCTTGCAGGAATCTATGGCTACACCTTC. Amino acid sequence: CASSEALAGIYGYTF.

The chain uses TRBV6-6 and TRBJ1-2, with D perhaps TRBD1 (6 bases). There are 15 residues in the CDR3. Germline CDR1 and CDR2: MNHNY and SVGAGI (reference sequence). V was pared by 8 bases and J by 8 bases, with 24 bases between. CDR3 DNA sequence: TGTGCCAGCGTCTACAGGGAAAGGGACCTATGGGGCTACACCTTC. It specifies CASVYRERDLWGYTF.

The gene calls are TRBV5-5 and TRBJ1-4; D remains ambiguous. Trimming stripped 2 bases from V and 6 bases from J, with 5 bases between. The CDR3 is 12 residues long. The germline V gene encodes CDR1 SGHKS and CDR2 YYEKEE (reference sequence). In DNA form, the CDR3 reads TGTGCCAGCAGCTTAACAGATGAAAAACTGTTTTTT. Protein sequence: CASSLTDEKLFF.

The rearrangement uses TRBV7-3 and TRBJ2-2; the D is unclear. The CDR3 covers 14 residues. The V end lost 6 bases, the J end lost 6 bases, and 14 bases lay between the germline ends. Germline V gene data show CDR1 as SGHTA and CDR2 as FQGTGA. CDR3 amino acids: CASSAGIQAGELFF. CDR3 coding DNA: TGTGCCAGCAGTGCCGGCATCCAGGCCGGGGAGCTGTTTTTT.

This clone was counted between two and nine times. The rearrangement uses TRBV6-5 and TRBJ2-1; 9 positions match TRBD1. Trimming cost V 5 bases and J 2 bases; bases outside gene matches: 4. This CDR3 is built from 15 residues. Germline CDR1 is MNHEY and CDR2 is SVGAGI. The CDR3 loop reads CASSLTGGPYNEQFF. For the CDR3, the DNA is TGTGCCAGCAGTCTGACAGGGGGACCCTACAATGAGCAGTTCTTC.

The chain carries TRBV28 and TRBJ1-5, with D unresolved. The CDR3 contains 16 residues. V lost 1 base and J lost 1, with 11 bases in between. The germline gives CDR1 MDHEN, CDR2 SYDVKM. The CDR3 DNA sequence: TGTGCCAGCAGTTTATCGTCAGGATTCAGCAATCAGCCCCAGCATTTT. As protein: CASSLSSGFSNQPQHF.

The rearrangement joins TRBV18 to TRBJ2-7; 9 positions match TRBD1. Trimming took 3 bases from V and 5 from J; bases not matched to a gene: 5. This CDR3 is 14 amino acids long. Germline V gene lookup returns CDR1 KGHSH and CDR2 LQKENI. The CDR3 DNA is TGTGCCAGCTCACCCGGGACAGGGTATGACGAGCAGTACTTC. It translates to CASSPGTGYDEQYF.